These 5 T cell receptor beta chains share one sample of origin, sequenced in a study of T cell clones after liver transplantation (dated by TCRdb to 2018 to 2020). The time point label corresponds to: pre-transplant. To prepare the library, the immunoSEQ multiplex PCR assay was applied. TCRdb limited this immuneACCESS table to in-frame rearrangements with V and J called. A share of clones is missing; checked studies link under half to unresolved V genes, and the rest is unexplained. This sample comprises over 14,000 clones, around nine tenths of them detected only once. Jointly, the top ten make up 48% of the sample. This specimen was CD8+ T cells from blood, taken before liver transplant. These receptors were taken from a human donor who received a liver transplant.

This sequence joins TRBV19 and TRBJ2-7; D gene unclear. The CDR3 is 14 amino acids. V gave up 3 bases and J gave up 4 bases, with 13 bases separating them. Germline V gene data show CDR1 as LNHDA and CDR2 as SQIVND (reference sequence). Here the CDR3 DNA reads TGTGCCAGTAGTATCGCACATGGGGTATACGAGCAGTACTTC. This codes for CASSIAHGVYEQYF.

This clone was recorded only once. CDR3 protein: CASSFRNEQFF. CDR3 DNA: TGTGCCAGCAGTTTCAGGAATGAGCAGTTCTTC. The chain uses TRBV28 and TRBJ2-1; D ambiguous. V was cut by 3 bases and J by 7 bases, with 4 bases left in between. This CDR3 region has 11 residues. Per germline, CDR1 MDHEN and CDR2 SYDVKM.

The chain couples TRBV18 to TRBJ2-7; D is tentatively TRBD1 or TRBD2 (5 bases each). Per germline, CDR1 KGHSH and CDR2 LQKENI. CDR3 length: 14 amino acids. Trimming took off 3 bases at V and 0 bases at J, with 9 bases between the two ends. This CDR3 reads CASSPGTLSYEQYF. Written as DNA, the CDR3 is TGTGCCAGCTCACCGGGGACGCTCTCCTACGAGCAGTACTTC.

The V gene is TRBV5-6, the J gene TRBJ2-7; TRBD1 aligns across 12 bases. The germline V gene encodes CDR1 SGHDT and CDR2 YYEEEE. Unmatched junction bases numbered 5, after V lost 4 bases and J lost 6 bases. The CDR3 sequence is 14 residues long. CDR3 nucleotide sequence: TGTGCCAGCAGCGCCGGGACAGGGGGCATCGAGCAGTACTTC. Translated, it gives CASSAGTGGIEQYF. The full variable domain, in which reference TRBV5-6 and TRBJ2-7 provide the parts outside the CDR3, is DAGVTQSPTHLIKTRGQQVTLRCSPKSGHDTVSWYQQALGQGPQFIFQYYEEEERQRGNFPDRFSGHQFPNYSSELNVNALLLGDSALYLCASSAGTGGIEQYFGPGTRLTVT.

The chain is built from TRBV27 and TRBJ2-1; 10 bases fit TRBD2. V shed 3 bases and J 8 bases; nucleotides not matched to a gene: 7. Germline CDR1 reads MNHEY; CDR2 reads SMNVEV (reference sequence). CDR3 length: 15 residues. The CDR3 region has the DNA TGTGCCAGCAGTTTGTCTAGCGGGAGTTTCGATGAGCAGTTCTTC. Translation gives CASSLSSGSFDEQFF.